These 8 T cell receptor beta chains were all obtained from the same sample, sequenced in a study of T cell changes during pregnancy in multiple sclerosis. Clones were read by immunoSEQ multiplex PCR, and TCRdb kept only the in-frame ones, dropping some. The sample shows tens of thousands of clones, around 89% of them seen only once. Sequenced here: CD8+ T cells from peripheral blood mononuclear cells, sampled after pregnancy. These receptors originate from a female donor in good health, enrolled as a control in a pregnancy study.

This sequence joins TRBV12-5 and TRBJ1-6; 10 bases are shared with TRBD1. This CDR3 has 14 residues. Germline assignment: CDR1 LGHNT and CDR2 FRNRAP. The V segment lost 7 bases and the J segment 10 bases; nucleotides outside the gene matches: 7. The CDR3 loop is CASVPGQGNSPLHF. The CDR3 DNA reads TGTGCTAGTGTCCCGGGACAGGGGAACTCACCCCTCCACTTT.

The chain has TRBV5-6 and TRBJ2-7; D is unclear. The V and J ends lost 4 bases and 0 bases respectively, with 11 bases between them. Germline-derived CDR1 and CDR2 are SGHDT and YYEEEE. The CDR3 loop spans 14 amino acids. CDR3 sequence reads: CASSTPSYSYEQYF. CDR3 sequence (DNA): TGTGCCAGCAGCACTCCTTCTTACTCCTACGAGCAGTACTTC. Based on the CDR3 plus reference TRBV5-6 and TRBJ2-7, the full variable domain is DAGVTQSPTHLIKTRGQQVTLRCSPKSGHDTVSWYQQALGQGPQFIFQYYEEEERQRGNFPDRFSGHQFPNYSSELNVNALLLGDSALYLCASSTPSYSYEQYFGPGTRLTVT.

The chain joins TRBV6-5 to TRBJ1-2; perhaps TRBD1 as D (6 bases). The V and J ends lost 0 bases and 3 bases respectively, with 11 bases between them. CDR3 size: 15 residues. Germline CDR1 MNHEY, CDR2 SVGAGI. CDR3 region: CASSYSIGGHYGYTF. CDR3 nucleotides: TGTGCCAGCAGTTACTCGATTGGGGGCCACTATGGCTACACCTTC.

The chain combines TRBV5-5 with TRBJ2-5, with TRBD2 identical over 10 bases. V dropped 1 base and J dropped 5; count of bases not matched to a gene: 11. CDR1 is SGHKS, CDR2 YYEKEE, per germline (reference sequence). CDR3 length equals 17 residues. In nucleotides, the CDR3 is TGTGCCAGCAGCTTGAGACTAGCGGGTGAGACGGGGGAGACCCAGTACTTC. It encodes CASSLRLAGETGETQYF.

The chain uses TRBV4-3 and TRBJ1-6; tentatively, D is TRBD1 (5 bases). Germline loops: CDR1 LGHNA, CDR2 YSLEER. CDR3 size: 14 residues. V was trimmed by 0 bases and J by 8 bases, leaving 8 bases between them. This CDR3 is CASSQDRGDSPLHF. CDR3 sequence (DNA): TGCGCCAGCAGCCAAGATCGGGGGGATTCACCCCTCCACTTT.

The table lists this clone with a count of one. In DNA form, the CDR3 reads TGTGCCAGCAGTTACTCAGCGGCCGGGGAGCTGTTTTTT. It codes for CASSYSAAGELFF. The chain uses TRBV6-6 and TRBJ2-2, with D possibly being TRBD2 (5 bases). CDR1 is MNHNY, CDR2 SVGAGI, per germline (reference sequence). V lost 0 bases and J lost 6, with 5 bases in between. There are 13 residues in the CDR3.

The rearrangement uses TRBV5-1 and TRBJ2-1; D is unresolved. The CDR3 has 11 residues. Germline CDR1 and CDR2: SGHRS and YFSETQ. Trimming left V 5 bases short and J 10 bases short, with 10 bases between. CDR3 sequence (DNA): TGCGCCAGCAGTGCGAACGTGGAGCAGTTCTTC. Amino acid sequence: CASSANVEQFF.

CDR3 sequence reads: CASSIAGGAGEQYF. Written as DNA, the CDR3 is TGTGCCAGTAGTATCGCAGGGGGCGCGGGCGAGCAGTACTTC. The rearrangement uses TRBV19 and TRBJ2-7; 8 bases match TRBD1. Looked up from germline, CDR1 is LNHDA and CDR2 is SQIVND (reference sequence). The CDR3 is 14 amino acids. V gave up 3 bases and J gave up 6 bases; unmatched junction bases: 7. The full variable domain, completed using reference TRBV19 and TRBJ2-7, is DGGITQSPKYLFRKEGQNVTLSCEQNLNHDAMYWYRQDPGQGLRLIYYSQIVNDFQKGDIAEGYSVSREKKESFPLTVTSAQKNPTAFYLCASSIAGGAGEQYFGPGTRLTVT.